These 5 T cell receptor beta chains originate from one sample sequenced in a study of metastatic and nonmetastatic thyroid tumors. TCRdb re-analyzed the PCR reads using MiXCR. The sample carries 70,000 or so clones, 14% recorded once. All patients were treatment-naive before thyroid surgery. Sequencing input: blood. Receptors originate from a male donor with papillary thyroid cancer or a benign thyroid nodule (not recorded which). Some clones in this sample may be carry-over from other donors' samples.

This clone was seen many times. The genes are TRBV25-1 and TRBJ2-7; D may be TRBD1 or TRBD2 (5 bases each). V lost 7 bases, J lost 0 bases, and 10 bases lay in between. The CDR3 consists of 13 residues. Germline values: CDR1 MGHDK, CDR2 SYGVNS. The CDR3 DNA sequence: TGTGCCAGCAACGGGGCCACCTCCTACGAGCAGTACTTC. Protein sequence: CASNGATSYEQYF.

The chain couples TRBV18 to TRBJ2-7; 11 bases fit TRBD1. Germline V gene lookup returns CDR1 KGHSH and CDR2 LQKENI. The CDR3 runs to 14 residues. After removal of 4 bases from V and 7 bases from J, the junction contained 6 bases not matched to a gene. The CDR3 protein is CASSHAGTGGEQYF. The CDR3 DNA is TGTGCCAGCTCACATGCCGGGACAGGGGGGGAGCAGTACTTC.

In this sample, this clone turned up a few times. Given a much more abundant clone one base away, this may be a read error. The chain links TRBV6-6 to TRBJ2-3, with D perhaps matching TRBD1 (5 bases). The CDR3 contains 15 residues. CDR1 is MNHNY, CDR2 SVGAGI, per germline (reference sequence). V lost 0 bases to trimming and J lost 5 bases, with 12 bases between them. CDR3 loop: CASSYSTVGEDTQYF. The CDR3 nucleotides read TGTGCCAGCAGTTACTCGACAGTGGGCGAAGATACGCAGTATTTT.

This clone was detected ten times or more. The chain carries TRBV20-1 and TRBJ2-7; D not certain. The CDR3 loop spans 12 amino acids. CDR1 DFQATT and CDR2 SNEGSKA come from the germline V gene (reference sequence). Trimming removed 5 bases at V and 5 bases at J, with 13 bases between. The chain's CDR3 is CSAVSSGDEQYF. In nucleotides, the CDR3 is TGCAGTGCTGTCTCGTCTGGGGACGAGCAGTACTTC.

This clone came up many times. The chain links TRBV14 to TRBJ1-2; D is uncertain. The germline V and J ends were trimmed by 3 bases and 8 bases, with 13 bases remaining between them. Germline assignment: CDR1 SGHDN and CDR2 FVKESK. The CDR3 is 13 residues long. The CDR3 nucleotides read TGTGCCAGCAGCCATGCGGTAGGAGGCGGCTACACCTTC. Amino acid sequence: CASSHAVGGGYTF.